This T cell receptor beta chain comes out of a study of shared clonotypes between healthy human individuals. In the naive CD8 group, cells lacked CD45RO and were positively selected for CCR7, so terminally differentiated effector memory CD45RA+ cells were left out. This CDR3 has 14 amino acids. CDR1 and CDR2 (germline): SEHNR, FQNEAQ (reference sequence). With 6 bases clipped from V and 6 bases from J, the junction kept 7 bases outside the gene matches. Assay: immunoSEQ multiplex PCR; the TCRdb copy retains only in-frame clones and omits some. The sample holds millions of clones, around 96% seen once.

The chain couples TRBV7-9 to TRBJ2-7; 11 nucleotides agree with TRBD1. The sample comprised naive CD8+ T cells sorted from blood. The clonotype originates from a man aged 18-30 years in good health. The CDR3 DNA reads as TGTGCCAGCAGTTCGGGACAGGGGGGTGCCGAGCAGTACTTC. This codes for CASSSGQGGAEQYF.